This TCR beta chain is drawn from a study of shared clonotypes between healthy human individuals. Notes on the study in general: A generally larger estimated richness was seen in naive subsets than in memory subsets.

The CDR3 sequence is 12 residues long. Germline V gene data show CDR1 as ENHRY and CDR2 as SYGVKD. Deletions cut 4 bases from V and 4 bases from J, with 8 bases between. Turning to this clone: The target antigen is unknown.

Profiled with immunoSEQ multiplex PCR; TCRdb holds only in-frame clones, not every one. The sample gives some 2.3 million clones, just over 90% of which show up once; 0.39% is in the top ten. Material for sequencing was naive CD4+ T cells from PBMCs. Subset described: CD45RA+ positively selected. The rearrangement uses TRBV10-3 and TRBJ2-7; D unclear. The receptor was isolated from a man aged 18 to 30 in good health. Some clones in this sample may be carry-over from other donors' samples. In nucleotides, the CDR3 is TGTGCCATCAGTGCAGAATCATACGAGCAGTACTTC. Translating it yields CAISAESYEQYF.